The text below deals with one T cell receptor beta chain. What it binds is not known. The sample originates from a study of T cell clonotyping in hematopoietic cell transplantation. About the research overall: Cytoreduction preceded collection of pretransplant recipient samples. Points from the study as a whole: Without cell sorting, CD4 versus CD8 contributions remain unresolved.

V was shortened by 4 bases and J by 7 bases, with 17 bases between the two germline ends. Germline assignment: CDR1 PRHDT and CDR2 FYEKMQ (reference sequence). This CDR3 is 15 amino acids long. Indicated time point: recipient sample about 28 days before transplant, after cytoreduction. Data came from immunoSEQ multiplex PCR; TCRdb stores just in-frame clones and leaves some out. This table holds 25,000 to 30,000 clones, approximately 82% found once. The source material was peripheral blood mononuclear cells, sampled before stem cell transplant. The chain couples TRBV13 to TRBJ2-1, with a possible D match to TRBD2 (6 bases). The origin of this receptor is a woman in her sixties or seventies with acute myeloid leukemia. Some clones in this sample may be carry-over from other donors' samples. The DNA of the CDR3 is TGTGCCAGCAGCTGGGGTTGGGGAGGAGGGAATGAGCAGTTCTTC. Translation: CASSWGWGGGNEQFF.